Listed here are 19 T cell receptor beta chains from one sample, sequenced in a study of blood T cell repertoires in COVID-19. The protocol was immunoSEQ multiplex PCR, while the TCRdb copy is restricted to in-frame clones and leaves out a portion. The sample has around 130,000 clones, roughly four fifths seen once. The sample comprised peripheral blood. These TCRs come from a woman aged 80 or older with acute or convalescent COVID-19.

The chain couples TRBV5-1 to TRBJ2-7, with 9 nucleotides matching TRBD1. V shed 4 bases, J shed 6 bases, and the junction held 8 bases outside the gene matches. This CDR3 comprises 14 residues. Germline assignment: CDR1 SGHRS and CDR2 YFSETQ. The CDR3 DNA follows: TGCGCCAGCAGCCACCGGGACAGGGCAGGCGAGCAGTACTTC. The encoded protein is CASSHRDRAGEQYF.

This clone was seen only a few times. The chain combines TRBV3-1 (or the pseudogene TRBV3-2) with TRBJ2-7; 9 bases line up with TRBD1. The V gene's germline CDR1 is LGHDT and CDR2 YNNKEL (reference sequence). CDR3 length equals 15 residues. Trimming took 1 base from V and 6 from J; bases not matched to a gene: 7. CDR3 sequence reads: CASSQGSQGAFEQYF. The CDR3, as DNA: TGTGCCAGCAGCCAAGGGTCACAGGGGGCGTTCGAGCAGTACTTC.

The CDR3 loop reads CASSTKNTVYYGYTF. CDR3 nucleotides: TGTGCCAGCAGTACGAAAAACACCGTGTACTATGGCTACACCTTC. The chain carries TRBV2 and TRBJ1-2; no reliable D call. The CDR3 spans 15 residues. V lost 5 bases and J 3 bases, leaving 16 bases between the germline ends. Germline V lookup: CDR1 SNHLY, CDR2 FYNNEI.

The V gene is TRBV28, the J gene TRBJ2-7, with a possible D match to TRBD1 (6 bases). Germline V gene data show CDR1 as MDHEN and CDR2 as SYDVKM. CDR3 size: 14 residues. Trimming stripped 1 base from V and 2 bases from J, with 9 bases between. CDR3 sequence reads: CASSLLGHTYEQYF. DNA of the CDR3: TGTGCCAGCAGTTTATTGGGACACACCTACGAGCAGTACTTC.

This chain joins TRBV4-1 and TRBJ1-2; the D gene is possibly TRBD1 (6 bases). Trimming removed 3 bases at V and 3 bases at J, with 11 bases between. The CDR3 has 14 amino acids. The germline V gene encodes CDR1 MGHRA and CDR2 YSYEKL. In DNA form, the CDR3 reads TGCGCCAGCAGCCAGGGTCCAGGGGACTATGGCTACACCTTC. Translation: CASSQGPGDYGYTF.

The chain's CDR3 is CASSMPGVGEKLFF. CDR3 bases: TGTGCCAGTAGTATGCCAGGGGTAGGAGAAAAACTGTTTTTT. The chain carries TRBV19 and TRBJ1-4; maybe TRBD1 (6 bases). Per the germline V gene, CDR1 is LNHDA and CDR2 is SQIVND (reference sequence). Deletions cut 3 bases from V and 8 bases from J, with 13 bases between. The CDR3 totals 14 residues.

In nucleotides, the CDR3 is TGTGCCAGCAGCCAACGGGACACCTCAGATACGCAGTATTTT. This translates into CASSQRDTSDTQYF. The chain combines TRBV14 with TRBJ2-3, with a weak D call TRBD1 (6 bases). V was cut by 2 bases and J by 4 bases, with 10 bases left in between. The germline V gene encodes CDR1 SGHDN and CDR2 FVKESK. The CDR3 sequence is 14 residues long. Using reference TRBV14 and TRBJ2-3 for the parts outside the CDR3, the full variable domain is EAGVTQFPSHSVIEKGQTVTLRCDPISGHDNLYWYRRVMGKEIKFLLHFVKESKQDESGMPNNRFLAERTGGTYSTLKVQPAELEDSGVYFCASSQRDTSDTQYFGPGTRLTVL.

V and J are TRBV30 and TRBJ1-2; a possible D gene is TRBD1 (6 bases). The CDR3 runs to 14 residues. Germline CDR1 reads GTSNPN; CDR2 reads SVGIG (reference sequence). V lost 3 bases, J lost 7 bases, and 18 bases lay in between. The CDR3 DNA reads as TGTGCCTGGAGCCTAAGGGGACAAGAAACTGGCTACACCTTC. This codes for CAWSLRGQETGYTF.

V usage is TRBV5-6 and J usage is TRBJ2-5; maybe TRBD2 (5 bases). Germline assignment: CDR1 SGHDT and CDR2 YYEEEE. Trimming stripped 2 bases from V and 4 bases from J, with 12 bases between. The CDR3 loop spans 14 amino acids. The CDR3 nucleotides are TGTGCCAGCAGCTTAGGGCTAGCCGTAGAGACCCAGTACTTC. Translating gives CASSLGLAVETQYF.

The chain couples TRBV24-1 to TRBJ1-2; D may be TRBD1 (5 bases). Trimming stripped 2 bases from V and 0 bases from J, with 9 bases between. The germline gives CDR1 KGHDR, CDR2 SFDVKD. The CDR3 has 15 residues. CDR3 DNA sequence: TGTGCCACCAGTGATTACCAGGGAACTAACTATGGCTACACCTTC. It is translated as CATSDYQGTNYGYTF.

The rearrangement uses TRBV4-2 and TRBJ1-5; a possible D gene is TRBD1 (5 bases). The CDR3 covers 18 residues. Germline lookup yields CDR1 LGHNA and CDR2 YNFKEQ. The ends were cut back, 1 base at V and 0 bases at J, with 16 bases in the middle. In DNA form, the CDR3 reads TGTGCCAGCAGCCAAGCTCTATGGGTAGGGGATAGCAATCAGCCCCAGCATTTT. This encodes CASSQALWVGDSNQPQHF.

The genes are TRBV5-1 and TRBJ1-6; 7 nucleotides agree with TRBD1. This CDR3 spans 15 amino acids. Looked up from germline, CDR1 is SGHRS and CDR2 is YFSETQ. V was pared by 7 bases and J by 2 bases, with 6 bases of the junction left unmatched. The CDR3 reads CASQGGFPYNSPLHF. CDR3 nucleotides: TGCGCCAGCCAGGGGGGTTTTCCCTATAATTCACCCCTCCACTTT.

The genes are TRBV19 and TRBJ2-5, with TRBD1 as a possible D gene (6 bases). Trimming took 7 bases from V and 5 from J, leaving 26 bases between them. From germline, CDR1 is LNHDA and CDR2 SQIVND (reference sequence). This CDR3 has 17 amino acids. CDR3 nucleotides: TGTGCCAGTACATACTCGGGGACACCCATCCCTGGGGAGACCCAGTACTTC. This translates into CASTYSGTPIPGETQYF.

The chain links TRBV27 to TRBJ2-5; 11 bases map to TRBD2. V lost 3 bases and J lost 9; bases outside the gene matches: 9. Germline assignment: CDR1 MNHEY and CDR2 SMNVEV (reference sequence). This CDR3 region has 15 residues. CDR3 in DNA: TGTGCCAGCAGTTTGGGACTAGCGGTCCGGGGGGCCCAGTACTTC. It translates to CASSLGLAVRGAQYF.

The chain couples TRBV2 to TRBJ1-4; 9 nucleotides agree with TRBD1. Germline V lookup: CDR1 SNHLY, CDR2 FYNNEI. Trimming took 7 bases from V and 3 from J; bases not matched to a gene: 9. CDR3 length: 16 amino acids. The DNA for the CDR3 is TGTGCCAGCAAAAGGACAGGGGTTTTGGCTAATGAAAAACTGTTTTTT. It translates to CASKRTGVLANEKLFF.

This chain connects TRBV15 to TRBJ1-6; 9 bases align to TRBD1. Germline V gene sequence: CDR1 LNHNV, CDR2 YYDKDF (reference sequence). Germline trimming cut 1 base from V and 10 bases from J; bases unmatched to any gene: 5. The CDR3 loop spans 15 amino acids. For the CDR3, the DNA is TGTGCCACCAGCAGAGGGACAGGGGCGGGGTCACCCCTCCACTTT. The encoded protein is CATSRGTGAGSPLHF.

The chain's CDR3 is CASSPTRTGHITGELFF. In DNA, the CDR3 is TGCGCCAGCAGTCCCACTAGGACAGGGCATATCACCGGGGAGCTGTTTTTT. The gene calls are TRBV10-2 and TRBJ2-2, with 8 positions matching TRBD1. The CDR3 length is 17 residues. Germline CDR1 reads WSHSY; CDR2 reads SAAADI. Trimming took 5 bases from V and 4 from J; bases not matched to a gene: 12.

The chain is built from TRBV18 and TRBJ2-7, with 7 bases fitting TRBD2. The ends lost 3 bases at V and 1 base at J; junction bases unmatched: 6. The germline V gene has CDR1 KGHSH and CDR2 LQKENI. The CDR3 covers 15 residues. The CDR3 DNA is TGTGCCAGCTCACCGATCAGCGGGACGTCCTACGAGCAGTACTTC. Amino acid sequence: CASSPISGTSYEQYF.

The chain carries TRBV18 and TRBJ1-5; 8 bases are a match to TRBD1. From germline, CDR1 is KGHSH and CDR2 LQKENI. The CDR3 runs 16 residues. With 2 bases clipped from V and 6 bases from J, the junction kept 9 bases outside the gene matches. CDR3 bases: TGTGCCAGCTCACCAAACGCAGGGGGCTCGGGTCAGCCCCAGCATTTT. Translating gives CASSPNAGGSGQPQHF.